Each of the 29 T cell receptor beta chains below was sequenced from the same sample in a study of post-analysis software for immune sequencing data. Study-level points and caveats: Patients showed TRBV5-6, TRBV5-1 and TRBV20-1 among about five TRBV segments more frequent than in controls.

The TCR beta cDNA libraries contained unique molecular identifiers. TCRdb fed the PCR reads into MiXCR, producing one record per CDR3 protein. The table includes about 430,000 distinct CDR3 sequences, approximately 38% detected once. Antigens for these TCRs are unknown. The sequenced sample was blood. These receptors were obtained from a girl aged 2-10 years with multiple sclerosis.

The table lists this clonotype with a few counts. The chain carries TRBV6-6 and TRBJ2-3, with 11 bases matching TRBD2. Germline CDR1 reads MNHNY; CDR2 reads SVGAGI (reference sequence). After removal of 5 bases from V and 2 bases from J, the junction contained 9 bases not matched to a gene. The CDR3 runs 17 residues. CDR3 region: CASSLLGLAAFTDTQYF. CDR3 coding DNA: TGTGCCAGCAGTCTCCTGGGACTAGCGGCCTTCACAGATACGCAGTATTTT.

The chain links TRBV2 to TRBJ1-4; D is undetermined. Trimming left V 10 bases short and J 4 bases short, with 10 bases between. The CDR3 consists of 12 residues. Germline CDR1 reads SNHLY; CDR2 reads FYNNEI. The CDR3 DNA reads as TGTGCCATCGGGCCATTTAATGAAAAACTGTTTTTT. Protein sequence: CAIGPFNEKLFF. Combining the CDR3 with reference TRBV2 and TRBJ1-4 gives the whole variable domain EPEVTQTPSHQVTQMGQEVILRCVPISNHLYFYWYRQILGQKVEFLVSFYNNEISEKSEIFDDQFSVERPDGSNFTLKIRSTKLEDSAMYFCAIGPFNEKLFFGSGTQLSVL.

This chain joins TRBV20-1 and TRBJ1-1, with D perhaps matching TRBD1 (5 bases). This CDR3 region has 13 residues. Germline values: CDR1 DFQATT, CDR2 SNEGSKA (reference sequence). V shed 5 bases and J shed 4 bases, with 14 bases lying between them. CDR3 in amino acids: CSAGPPGRTEAFF. The CDR3 DNA is TGCAGTGCTGGACCCCCGGGGCGCACTGAAGCTTTCTTT.

This clonotype was recorded a few times. The CDR3 here is CASSYPLGQGARGTEAFF. CDR3 sequence (DNA): TGTGCCAGCAGTTACCCCTTGGGACAGGGGGCGCGGGGCACTGAAGCTTTCTTT. The chain recombines TRBV6-2 or TRBV6-3 with TRBJ1-1, with 12 positions matching TRBD1. The V segment lost 2 bases and the J segment 4 bases; nucleotides outside the gene matches: 11. This CDR3 contains 18 residues. Germline V gene sequence: CDR1 MNHEY, CDR2 SVGEGT.

The rearrangement joins TRBV20-1 to TRBJ2-1; 7 positions match TRBD2. Germline V lookup: CDR1 DFQATT, CDR2 SNEGSKA (reference sequence). The CDR3 has 16 amino acids. J was trimmed by 0 bases and V by 5 bases; bases with no gene match: 10. The CDR3, as DNA: TGCAGTGCTGCAGTAGCGGGTCTCCCCTCCTACAATGAGCAGTTCTTC. Its translation: CSAAVAGLPSYNEQFF.

This clonotype was counted a few times. This chain joins TRBV5-5 and TRBJ1-1; no reliable D call. The ends were cut back, 0 bases at V and 0 bases at J, with 12 bases in the middle. This CDR3 contains 16 residues. Germline V gene data show CDR1 as SGHKS and CDR2 as YYEKEE (reference sequence). The CDR3 coding sequence is TGTGCCAGCAGCTTGGTTTCCTCACGTGTGAACACTGAAGCTTTCTTT. This translates into CASSLVSSRVNTEAFF. The entire variable domain, with the rest obtained from reference TRBV5-5 and TRBJ1-1, is as follows: DAGVTQSPTHLIKTRGQQVTLRCSPISGHKSVSWYQQVLGQGPQFIFQYYEKEERGRGNFPDRFSARQFPNYSSELNVNALLLGDSALYLCASSLVSSRVNTEAFFGQGTRLTVV.

The chain couples TRBV6-5 to TRBJ2-7; D is uncertain. CDR3 length equals 15 residues. V was cut by 3 bases and J by 0 bases, with 12 bases left in between. Germline V gene data show CDR1 as MNHEY and CDR2 as SVGAGI. CDR3 coding DNA: TGTGCCAGCAGTTATTCCTCGCTAGACTCCTACGAGCAGTACTTC. Its protein product is CASSYSSLDSYEQYF.

This rearrangement joins TRBV6-1 to TRBJ2-4; 10 positions match TRBD2. Trimming cost V 3 bases and J 8 bases; bases outside gene matches: 13. CDR1 is MNHNS, CDR2 SASEGT, per germline. The CDR3 has 17 residues. Written as DNA, the CDR3 is TGTGCCAGCAGTGATCGGCTAGCGGGGGCCTGGGCGGACATTCAGTACTTC. It codes for CASSDRLAGAWADIQYF.

Only a few counts were recorded for this clonotype. The V call is TRBV7-3, the J call TRBJ2-1; 15 nucleotides agree with TRBD2. After removal of 5 bases from V and 6 bases from J, the junction contained 11 bases not matched to a gene. This CDR3 has 18 residues. Germline CDR1 reads SGHTA; CDR2 reads FQGTGA. CDR3 protein: CASSPGTSGRQLFNEQFF. For the CDR3, the DNA is TGTGCCAGCAGCCCGGGGACTAGCGGGAGGCAACTTTTCAATGAGCAGTTCTTC.

Remarks on this clonotype: The germline gene is not matched at one end of the junction; a read error may be the cause. This chain uses TRBV6-6 with TRBJ2-1; TRBD2 matches at 9 bases. The V gene's germline CDR1 is MNHNY and CDR2 SVGAGI (reference sequence). This CDR3 has 15 residues. Here the CDR3 DNA reads TGTGCCAACAGTTCAAGCGGGAGGACCTACAATGAGCAGTTCTTC. It is translated as CANSSSGRTYNEQFF.

Only a few counts were recorded for this clonotype. The chain employs TRBV28 and TRBJ2-5, with 10 bases identical to TRBD2. The end of the DNA aligns better with TRBJ2-7, so the J call may be wrong. Germline-derived CDR1 and CDR2 are MDHEN and SYDVKM. The CDR3 contains 15 residues. CDR3 sequence reads: CASSSPGLAHHEQYF. CDR3 bases: TGTGCCAGCAGTTCGCCGGGACTAGCGCACCACGAGCAGTACTTC.

This clonotype has more than one count but fewer than ten. The J gene is TRBJ2-1, the V gene TRBV6-2 or TRBV6-3, with unresolved D. Germline V lookup: CDR1 MNHEY, CDR2 SVGEGT. The V and J ends lost 6 bases and 6 bases respectively, with 9 bases between them. The CDR3 is 12 amino acids. The CDR3 coding sequence is TGTGCCAGCAGCCTTAATGGCAATGAGCAGTTCTTC. This translates into CASSLNGNEQFF.

This clonotype appeared a few times. CDR3 DNA sequence: TGTGCCAGCAGCCTACAGCGGGAGACTAATCCGTTCTTC. Translation gives CASSLQRETNPFF. V and J are TRBV7-2 and TRBJ2-1; TRBD2 aligns across 8 bases. CDR1 is SGHTA, CDR2 FQGNSA, per germline. The CDR3 length is 13 residues. The V and J ends lost 5 bases and 15 bases, in that order; junction bases with no gene match: 12.

This clonotype occurred a few times. This chain connects TRBV7-2 to TRBJ2-7; D is unclear. V was pared by 1 base and J by 3 bases, with 13 bases between. CDR3 length: 15 amino acids. Germline V lookup: CDR1 SGHTA, CDR2 FQGNSA. CDR3 in DNA: TGTGCCAGCAGCTTAGTTATACAGCAAGGCTACGAGCAGTACTTC. It translates to CASSLVIQQGYEQYF.

This rearrangement joins TRBV2 to TRBJ2-1; no clear D. The CDR3 runs 15 residues. V was cut by 4 bases and J by 9 bases, with 19 bases left in between. Germline V lookup: CDR1 SNHLY, CDR2 FYNNEI. The CDR3 DNA sequence: TGTGCCAGCAGTGCCAACTCCGGGTCAACCAGTGAGCAGTTCTTC. As protein: CASSANSGSTSEQFF.

This clonotype was observed a few times. This sequence joins TRBV6-5 and TRBJ2-1; no definite D call. V was trimmed by 10 bases and J by 12 bases, leaving 19 bases between them. Germline V gene lookup returns CDR1 MNHEY and CDR2 SVGAGI. CDR3 length: 12 amino acids. Written as DNA, the CDR3 is TGTGCCACAGGAGAACACGAATGGAGGCAGTTCTTC. Protein product: CATGEHEWRQFF.

There are a few counts of this clonotype. The V call is TRBV20-1, the J call TRBJ2-3, with D perhaps matching TRBD1 or TRBD2 (5 bases each). CDR1 and CDR2 from the germline V gene are DFQATT and SNEGSKA (reference sequence). The CDR3 length is 15 residues. With 3 bases removed from V and 1 base from J, the gap between germline ends came to 14 bases. CDR3: CSASQRGSGTDTQYF. CDR3 in DNA: TGCAGTGCTAGTCAGAGGGGTTCGGGCACAGATACGCAGTATTTT.

V and J are TRBV6-2 or TRBV6-3 and TRBJ2-5; the match to TRBD1 covers 9 bases. Looked up from germline, CDR1 is MNHEY and CDR2 is SVGEGT. This CDR3 is 13 amino acids long. V trimming: 6 bases; J trimming: 4 bases; junction bases outside the gene matches: 3. CDR3 bases: TGTGCCAGCAGGCCGGGACAGGGAGAGACCCAGTACTTC. Its protein is CASRPGQGETQYF.

In its sample, this clonotype was seen once. This rearrangement joins TRBV20-1 to TRBJ2-1; D assignment may be TRBD1 or TRBD2 (5 bases each). Trimming left V 4 bases short and J 4 bases short, with 20 bases between. Germline V lookup: CDR1 DFQATT, CDR2 SNEGSKA (reference sequence). The CDR3 spans 16 residues. CDR3 nucleotides: TGCAGTGCTACGTTGGGGGTAAAGTATTGGTACAATGAGCAGTTCTTC. It encodes CSATLGVKYWYNEQFF.

V is TRBV29-1 and J is TRBJ2-1; the D is unclear. V was clipped by 4 bases and J by 4 bases, with 5 bases between them. CDR3 length: 11 amino acids. CDR1 and CDR2 from the germline V gene are SQVTM and ANQGSEA. CDR3 amino acids: CSVVGYNEQFF. The CDR3 coding sequence is TGCAGCGTTGTGGGATACAATGAGCAGTTCTTC.

The rearrangement uses TRBV15 and TRBJ2-5, with D unclear. The CDR3 contains 13 residues. Germline assignment: CDR1 LNHNV and CDR2 YYDKDF (reference sequence). V was shortened by 0 bases and J by 3 bases, with 5 bases between the two germline ends. Here the CDR3 reads CATSRDVKETQYF. DNA of the CDR3: TGTGCCACCAGCAGAGACGTTAAAGAGACCCAGTACTTC.

This chain joins TRBV2 and TRBJ2-3; D gene uncertain. Trimming shortened V by 8 bases and J by 7 bases, and 19 bases separated the two germline ends. In germline, CDR1 is SNHLY, CDR2 FYNNEI. The CDR3 spans 14 residues. The CDR3 loop reads CASLDPDSLYTQYF. The CDR3 nucleotides are TGTGCCAGCCTCGACCCGGATTCCCTTTATACGCAGTATTTT.

This clonotype was detected a few times. This chain connects TRBV5-1 to TRBJ1-2, with D unresolved. Trimming left V 5 bases short and J 2 bases short, with 13 bases between. Germline CDR1 and CDR2: SGHRS and YFSETQ. The CDR3 spans 14 residues. The CDR3 loop reads CASSSLDVNYGYTF. The CDR3 DNA reads as TGCGCCAGCAGTTCCCTTGATGTCAACTATGGCTACACCTTC.

This clonotype came up a few times. The chain employs TRBV4-1 and TRBJ1-4; D gene ambiguous. The CDR3 extends over 13 amino acids. The V end lost 0 bases, the J end lost 12 bases, and 11 bases lay between the germline ends. From germline, CDR1 is MGHRA and CDR2 YSYEKL. The CDR3 sequence: CASSQDPGAQLFF. The CDR3 region has the DNA TGCGCCAGCAGCCAAGATCCGGGAGCGCAACTGTTTTTT.

This clonotype has only one observation. An end of the junction differs from the germline gene, which may be a read error. V usage is TRBV12-3 or TRBV12-4 and J usage is TRBJ1-6; D uncertain. The CDR3 spans 11 residues. CDR3 amino acids: CASGILRPPHF. The CDR3 bases are TGTGCCAGTGGCATTCTTAGACCCCCCCACTTT.

The J gene is TRBJ2-2, the V gene TRBV2; D may be TRBD2 (6 bases). Germline assignment: CDR1 SNHLY and CDR2 FYNNEI. The CDR3 extends over 17 amino acids. The ends were cut back, 5 bases at V and 6 bases at J, with 22 bases in the middle. The CDR3 loop is CASSLFGGMGGSGELFF. Written as DNA, the CDR3 is TGTGCCAGCAGTTTGTTTGGGGGAATGGGGGGATCCGGGGAGCTGTTTTTT.

This clonotype was recorded a few times. The chain recombines TRBV11-3 with TRBJ2-1; 9 nucleotides line up with TRBD2. The CDR3 length is 15 residues. With 2 bases clipped from V and 13 bases from J, the junction kept 12 bases outside the gene matches. Per the germline V gene, CDR1 is SGHNT and CDR2 is YENEEA. Here the CDR3 reads CASSLLGGGASLQFF. For the CDR3, the DNA is TGTGCCAGCAGCTTACTCGGCGGGGGGGCGTCCCTACAGTTCTTC.

This clonotype was counted ten times or more. The chain links TRBV29-1 to TRBJ2-7, with 7 bases aligning to TRBD1. CDR3 length equals 13 residues. Germline V gives CDR1 SQVTM, CDR2 ANQGSEA. The junction had 6 bases not matched to a gene; V was cut back by 5 bases and J by 2 bases. The DNA for the CDR3 is TGCAGCGTTAGCGACAGGGCGCCCTACGAGCAGTACTTC. Translated, it gives CSVSDRAPYEQYF.

V and J are TRBV6-1 and TRBJ2-6; tentatively, D is TRBD1 (5 bases). The germline CDR1 and CDR2 sequences are MNHNS and SASEGT. V was shortened by 5 bases and J by 1 base, with 21 bases between the two germline ends. There are 19 residues in the CDR3. Here the CDR3 reads CASSQRQTPVGSGANVLTF. CDR3 bases: TGTGCCAGCAGTCAAAGACAGACTCCAGTTGGGTCTGGGGCCAACGTCCTGACTTTC.